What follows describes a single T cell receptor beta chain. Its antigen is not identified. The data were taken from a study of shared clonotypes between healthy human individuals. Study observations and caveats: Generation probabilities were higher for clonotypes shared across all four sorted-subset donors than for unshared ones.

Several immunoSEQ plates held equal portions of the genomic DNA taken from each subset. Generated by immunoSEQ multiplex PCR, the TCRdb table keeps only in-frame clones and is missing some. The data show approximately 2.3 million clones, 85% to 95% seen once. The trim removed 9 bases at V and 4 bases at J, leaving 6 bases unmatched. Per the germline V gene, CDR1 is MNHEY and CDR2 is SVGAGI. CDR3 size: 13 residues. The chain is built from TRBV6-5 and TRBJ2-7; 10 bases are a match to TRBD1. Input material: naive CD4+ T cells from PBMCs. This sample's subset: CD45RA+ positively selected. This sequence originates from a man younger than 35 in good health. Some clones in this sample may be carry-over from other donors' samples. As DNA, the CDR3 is TGTGCCAGTCTGGGACAGGGGAAGTACGAGCAGTACTTC. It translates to CASLGQGKYEQYF.